This T cell receptor beta chain was captured in a study of CD8 T cells in ankylosing spondylitis. TCRdb processed the 5' RACE reads anew with MiXCR; each CDR3 protein has one entry. The table has 200,000 to 250,000 distinct CDR3 sequences, around 7.9% seen once; the top ten hold approximately 14%. Trimming pared 6 bases from V and 4 bases from J, leaving 22 bases between. The CDR3 loop spans 16 amino acids. This clonotype appeared many times. Its specificity is unknown. Study-wide results and limits: One TCR beta motif, made up of eight highly homologous variants, appeared characteristic of ankylosing spondylitis blood.

What was sequenced was blood, either unsorted or a sorted T cell fraction (not recorded which). This sequence originates from a male donor with ankylosing spondylitis. The chain links TRBV12-3 or TRBV12-4 to TRBJ2-7, with D possibly TRBD2 on 6 matching bases. DNA of the CDR3: TGTGCCAGCAGCGGATCCGGGGGTTTGGTGGGTTACGAGCAGTACTTC. It specifies CASSGSGGLVGYEQYF.